Listed below are T cell receptor beta chains from one sample, sequenced in a study of shared clonotypes between healthy human individuals. The assay was immunoSEQ multiplex PCR, and TCRdb's table has in-frame clones only and misses some. Of 850,000 to 1,200,000 clones detected, about 76% appear once; the ten largest clones hold 1.4%. Sequenced material: memory CD4+ T cells sorted from blood. These receptor sequences come from a man younger than 35 in good health. CDR3s include the opening cysteine and the closing phenylalanine or tryptophan. D genes are given only for firm matches. The size field is filled for only some rows; it gives once, few, many or a size class.

J: TRBJ2-7
size: .
D: .
V: TRBV7-9
length: 13
CDR3: CASSLVDGYEQYF
DNA: TGTGCCAGCAGCTTAGTGGACGGCTACGAGCAGTACTTC

J: TRBJ1-5
size: .
D: TRBD1
V: TRBV15
length: 16
CDR3: CATSRPRDRADQPQHF
DNA: TGTGCCACCAGCAGGCCCCGGGACAGGGCGGATCAGCCCCAGCATTTT

J: TRBJ1-2
size: .
D: .
V: TRBV4-2
length: 16
CDR3: CASSQQVTETYYGYTF
DNA: TGTGCCAGCAGCCAACAGGTCACGGAGACTTACTATGGCTACACCTTC

J: TRBJ2-3
size: .
D: .
V: TRBV18
length: 13
CDR3: CASSPTGIDTQYF
DNA: TGTGCCAGCTCACCTACAGGGATAGATACGCAGTATTTT

J: TRBJ2-7
size: .
D: TRBD1
V: TRBV6-5
length: 14
CDR3: CASSSIGQGHEQYF
DNA: TGTGCCAGCAGTTCTATCGGACAGGGCCACGAGCAGTACTTC

J: TRBJ2-4
size: .
D: .
V: TRBV5-1
length: 13
CDR3: CASSLQLGDIQYF
DNA: TGCGCCAGCAGCCTCCAGCTAGGCGACATTCAGTACTTC

J: TRBJ1-5
size: .
D: .
V: TRBV19
length: 15
CDR3: CASSNGQYSNQPQHF
DNA: TGTGCCAGTAGTAACGGACAGTATAGCAATCAGCCCCAGCATTTT

J: TRBJ2-7
size: .
D: TRBD1
V: TRBV7-2
length: 15
CDR3: CASSLTPGTGGSQYF
DNA: TGTGCCAGCAGCCTGACCCCCGGGACAGGGGGATCACAGTACTTC

J: TRBJ2-1
size: .
D: TRBD1
V: TRBV5-1
length: 14
CDR3: CASSSGQDYNEQFF
DNA: TGCGCCAGCAGCTCCGGACAGGACTACAATGAGCAGTTCTTC

J: TRBJ2-5
size: .
D: TRBD2
V: TRBV28
length: 14
CDR3: CASSLAGGQETQYF
DNA: TGTGCCAGCAGTTTGGCGGGGGGCCAAGAGACCCAGTACTTC

J: TRBJ2-2
size: .
D: TRBD2
V: TRBV7-6
length: 16
CDR3: CASSPVERGVGGELFF
DNA: TGTGCCAGCAGCCCCGTGGAGCGGGGGGTAGGCGGGGAGCTGTTTTTT

J: TRBJ1-1
size: .
D: .
V: TRBV30
length: 17
CDR3: CAWSVRGARRMNTEAFF
DNA: TGTGCCTGGAGTGTACGGGGCGCCCGGAGGATGAACACTGAAGCTTTCTTT

J: TRBJ2-7
size: .
D: .
V: TRBV6-5
length: 13
CDR3: CASSYSRGNEQYF
DNA: TGTGCCAGCAGTTACTCGCGGGGTAACGAGCAGTACTTC

J: TRBJ1-2
size: once
D: .
V: TRBV4-3
length: 15
CDR3: CASSRGVRGFDGYTF
DNA: TGCGCCAGCAGCCGAGGTGTCAGGGGATTTGATGGCTACACCTTC

J: TRBJ2-3
size: .
D: TRBD2
V: TRBV28
length: 13
CDR3: CATEAGGIDTQYF
DNA: TGTGCCACAGAAGCGGGGGGCATAGATACGCAGTATTTT

J: TRBJ1-5
size: .
D: .
V: TRBV19
length: 16
CDR3: CASRGRGPRGYQPQHF
DNA: TGTGCCAGTAGGGGCAGGGGTCCTCGAGGGTATCAGCCCCAGCATTTT

J: TRBJ1-1
size: .
D: .
V: TRBV6-1
length: 14
CDR3: CASRTVGMNTEAFF
DNA: TGTGCCAGCAGGACAGTTGGGATGAACACTGAAGCTTTCTTT

J: TRBJ1-2
size: .
D: .
V: TRBV6-6
length: 12
CDR3: CASSLRPGAETF
DNA: TGTGCCAGCAGTTTGAGGCCAGGGGCGGAGACCTTC

J: TRBJ2-1
size: .
D: TRBD2
V: TRBV15
length: 16
CDR3: CATSSRTSGTYNEQFF
DNA: TGTGCCACCAGCAGCCGGACTAGCGGTACCTACAATGAGCAGTTCTTC

J: TRBJ2-7
size: .
D: TRBD2
V: TRBV6-6
length: 13
CDR3: CASTGRAGYEQYF
DNA: TGTGCCAGCACCGGGAGGGCAGGCTACGAGCAGTACTTC

J: TRBJ2-3
size: .
D: .
V: TRBV5-1
length: 13
CDR3: CASSIGGRDTQYF
DNA: TGCGCCAGCAGCATAGGGGGGCGGGATACGCAGTATTTT

J: TRBJ1-6
size: .
D: .
V: TRBV9
length: 15
CDR3: CASSIDRAANSPLHF
DNA: TGTGCCAGCAGCATAGACCGGGCTGCGAATTCACCCCTCCACTTT

J: TRBJ1-2
size: .
D: .
V: TRBV30
length: 14
CDR3: CAWSAIGPNYGYTF
DNA: TGTGCCTGGAGTGCGATAGGCCCTAACTATGGCTACACCTTC

J: TRBJ2-5
size: .
D: .
V: TRBV14
length: 15
CDR3: CASSQLSGGQETQYF
DNA: TGTGCCAGCAGTCAACTATCAGGGGGGCAAGAGACCCAGTACTTC

J: TRBJ2-3
size: .
D: TRBD2
V: TRBV6-1
length: 18
CDR3: CASSVLAGGQLGTDTQYF
DNA: TGTGCCAGCAGTGTACTAGCGGGGGGGCAGTTGGGCACAGATACGCAGTATTTT

J: TRBJ1-6
size: .
D: TRBD1
V: TRBV9
length: 14
CDR3: CASSVQGGNSPLHF
DNA: TGTGCCAGCAGCGTACAGGGGGGTAATTCACCCCTCCACTTT

J: TRBJ1-2
size: .
D: .
V: TRBV28
length: 15
CDR3: CAILFRTAFNYGYTF
DNA: TGTGCCATACTCTTTCGGACGGCCTTTAACTATGGCTACACCTTC

J: TRBJ2-2
size: .
D: .
V: TRBV7-8
length: 12
CDR3: CASSLVFGELFF
DNA: TGTGCCAGCAGCTTGGTGTTCGGGGAGCTGTTTTTT

J: TRBJ1-6
size: .
D: .
V: TRBV14
length: 15
CDR3: CASSLAVGFNSPLHF
DNA: TGTGCCAGCAGCCTTGCGGTCGGCTTTAATTCACCCCTCCACTTT

J: TRBJ2-1
size: .
D: .
V: TRBV11-2
length: 15
CDR3: CASSTGTEAYNEQFF
DNA: TGTGCCAGCAGCACCGGGACGGAGGCTTACAATGAGCAGTTCTTC

J: TRBJ2-5
size: .
D: .
V: TRBV11-1
length: 16
CDR3: CASRSRTRFGQETQYF
DNA: TGTGCCAGCAGGAGTCGTACGAGGTTTGGGCAAGAGACCCAGTACTTC

J: TRBJ2-7
size: .
D: TRBD2
V: TRBV29-1
length: 12
CDR3: CSVRLAGYEQYF
DNA: TGCAGCGTGAGACTAGCGGGTTACGAGCAGTACTTC

J: TRBJ2-2
size: many
D: TRBD2
V: TRBV2
length: 14
CDR3: CASSSRLAVGELFF
DNA: TGTGCCAGCAGCTCCCGACTAGCGGTCGGGGAGCTGTTTTTT

J: TRBJ2-3
size: .
D: TRBD2
V: TRBV2
length: 15
CDR3: CASSVERGAGDTQYF
DNA: TGTGCCAGCAGTGTGGAGCGGGGGGCGGGAGATACGCAGTATTTT

J: TRBJ2-5
size: .
D: .
V: TRBV5-4
length: 13
CDR3: CASADRYQETQYF
DNA: TGTGCCAGCGCCGACAGGTACCAAGAGACCCAGTACTTC

J: TRBJ2-1
size: .
D: .
V: TRBV11-3
length: 15
CDR3: CASSLGQGRHNEQFF
DNA: TGTGCCAGCAGCTTAGGGCAGGGGAGGCACAATGAGCAGTTCTTC

J: TRBJ1-2
size: .
D: .
V: TRBV29-1
length: 15
CDR3: CSVEEGLEGPYGYTF
DNA: TGCAGCGTTGAAGAGGGTCTAGAGGGTCCCTATGGCTACACCTTC

J: TRBJ2-4
size: .
D: .
V: TRBV5-6
length: 14
CDR3: CASSLALGKNIQYF
DNA: TGTGCCAGCAGCTTGGCATTGGGCAAAAACATTCAGTACTTC

J: TRBJ2-7
size: .
D: .
V: TRBV18
length: 14
CDR3: CASSPIRTEYEQYF
DNA: TGTGCCAGCTCACCAATAAGGACAGAATACGAGCAGTACTTC

J: TRBJ1-2
size: .
D: TRBD1
V: TRBV18
length: 14
CDR3: CASSPRGQGYGYTF
DNA: TGTGCCAGCTCACCACGGGGACAGGGGTATGGCTACACCTTC

J: TRBJ1-2
size: few
D: .
V: TRBV10-1
length: 13
CDR3: CASSPGTSYGYTF
DNA: TGCGCCAGCAGCCCCGGGACGAGTTATGGCTACACCTTC